The 12 T cell receptor beta chains presented below share a single source sample, sequenced in a study of T-cell memory formation after mild COVID-19. MiXCR was run by TCRdb on the 5' RACE reads, yielding one entry per CDR3 protein. Of about 150,000 distinct CDR3 sequences in the sample, approximately 25% were seen once. The sample taken for sequencing was PBMCs or a T cell subset sorted from them (not recorded which). The receptors were sampled from an adult woman who had mild COVID-19 (a few samples of this study predate the infection). Cell type and time point are not known.

The genes are TRBV12-3 or TRBV12-4 and TRBJ2-4; weak D call: TRBD2 (6 bases). V was trimmed by 9 bases and J by 7 bases, leaving 16 bases between them. The CDR3 has 13 amino acids. CDR3 nucleotides: TGTGCCAGTCAGCGGGCAGGGCGTAACATTCAGTACTTC. This gives the protein CASQRAGRNIQYF.

The chain carries TRBV24-1 and TRBJ2-2; perhaps D is TRBD1 or TRBD2 (6 bases each). The CDR3 contains 15 residues. Germline V CDR1 and CDR2: KGHDR, SFDVKD. Deletions cut 6 bases from V and 4 bases from J, with 14 bases between. The CDR3 bases are TGTGCCACCAGTCACCGGGGGCAGGCCACCGGGGAGCTGTTTTTT. This sequence encodes CATSHRGQATGELFF.

J is TRBJ1-2 and V is TRBV27; D might be TRBD1 (6 bases). Germline loops: CDR1 MNHEY, CDR2 SMNVEV (reference sequence). The ends were cut back, 8 bases at V and 3 bases at J, with 13 bases in the middle. The CDR3 sequence is 13 residues long. The CDR3: CASGPTGYYGYTF. As DNA, the CDR3 is TGTGCCAGCGGTCCCACAGGGTACTATGGCTACACCTTC.

Only one count was recorded for this clonotype. V and J are TRBV7-9 and TRBJ1-1; unclear D gene. Per the germline V gene, CDR1 is SEHNR and CDR2 is FQNEAQ (reference sequence). The CDR3 length is 14 residues. V was clipped by 5 bases and J by 1 base, with 11 bases between them. CDR3 sequence: CASSATTANTEAFF. DNA of the CDR3: TGTGCCAGCAGCGCGACGACGGCGAACACTGAAGCTTTCTTT.

This clonotype was counted a few times. The J gene is TRBJ2-1, the V gene TRBV10-3, with TRBD2 matching 12 bases. The V gene end was trimmed by 2 bases and the J gene end by 6 bases; junction bases not matched to a gene: 5. From germline, CDR1 is ENHRY and CDR2 SYGVKD. The CDR3 loop spans 16 amino acids. The CDR3 bases are TGTGCCATCAGTGAGCCGACTAGCGGGGGTGTCAATGAGCAGTTCTTC. Translated, it gives CAISEPTSGGVNEQFF.

This clonotype has only a few counts. The chain combines TRBV5-1 with TRBJ1-1; D unclear. The CDR3 runs 13 residues. Trimming stripped 1 base from V and 1 base from J, with 5 bases between. CDR1 and CDR2 (germline): SGHRS, YFSETQ. The DNA of the CDR3 is TGCGCCAGCAGCTTGTTCACGAACACTGAAGCTTTCTTT. The encoded protein is CASSLFTNTEAFF.

This clonotype was counted between two and nine times. The chain combines TRBV4-2 with TRBJ1-1; the D is unclear. Germline CDR1 and CDR2: LGHNA and YNFKEQ. The V gene lost 1 base and the J gene lost 7 bases, with 13 bases spanning the gap. This CDR3 has 14 amino acids. The CDR3 DNA reads TGTGCCAGCAGCCAAGTCGCCCGGGAAATTGAAGCTTTCTTT. It translates to CASSQVAREIEAFF.

This clonotype was seen more than once but under ten times. The chain combines TRBV7-8 with TRBJ2-7; D perhaps matches TRBD2 (6 bases). V was shortened by 1 base and J by 1 base, with 8 bases between the two germline ends. Per germline, CDR1 SGHVS and CDR2 FQNEAQ. The CDR3 is 14 amino acids. In DNA form, the CDR3 reads TGTGCCAGCAGCTTAGATCTAGCGTCCTACGAGCAGTACTTC. Its translation: CASSLDLASYEQYF.

The chain recombines TRBV7-6 with TRBJ2-3; 13 positions match TRBD2. Unmatched junction bases numbered 7, after V lost 5 bases and J lost 5 bases. The CDR3 is made up of 16 amino acids. Germline V gene data show CDR1 as SGHVS and CDR2 as FNYEAQ. The CDR3 DNA sequence: TGTGCCAGCAGCCGCACTAGCGGGGGGGTGGGAGATACGCAGTATTTT. Protein sequence: CASSRTSGGVGDTQYF.

This clonotype was found a few times. V is TRBV7-9 and J is TRBJ2-3, with D maybe TRBD2 (6 bases). This CDR3 contains 16 residues. V was shortened by 5 bases and J by 2 bases, with 17 bases between the two germline ends. CDR1 SEHNR and CDR2 FQNEAQ come from the germline V gene (reference sequence). CDR3 sequence (DNA): TGTGCCAGCAGCCACGATCTAGCGCCAGTCACAGATACGCAGTATTTT. Translation: CASSHDLAPVTDTQYF.

J is TRBJ2-7 and V is TRBV6-6; 12 bases are a match to TRBD1. The CDR3 is made up of 16 amino acids. The junction had 6 bases not matched to a gene; V was cut back by 1 base and J by 5 bases. Germline V CDR1 and CDR2: MNHNY, SVGAGI (reference sequence). The CDR3 DNA follows: TGTGCCAGCAGTTACTATCCGGGACAGGGGGCTAACGAGCAGTACTTC. This gives the protein CASSYYPGQGANEQYF.

The chain employs TRBV27 and TRBJ2-7; 10 bases align to TRBD1. Looked up from germline, CDR1 is MNHEY and CDR2 is SMNVEV (reference sequence). Trimming took 5 bases from V and 4 from J; bases not matched to a gene: 14. The CDR3 sequence is 17 residues long. CDR3 protein: CASSPLTGGPLLYEQYF. The CDR3 DNA reads as TGTGCCAGCAGTCCATTGACAGGGGGCCCCCTGCTTTACGAGCAGTACTTC.